This T cell receptor beta chain originates from a study of cytomegalovirus exposure and HLA in healthy donors. General study findings and limits: Across donors, presence/absence analyses took sequencing depth to be roughly uniform. Earlier analysis yielded a pattern in which most TCR beta V segments were productive about 90% or about 30% of the time.

This PCR relied on a set of 60 Vbeta primers and 13 Jbeta primers. TCRdb keeps only in-frame clones here, not all; method: immunoSEQ multiplex PCR. The data hold some 150,000 clones, with around 81% observed a single time. Germline CDR1 reads SGHRS; CDR2 reads YFSETQ. The CDR3 extends over 15 amino acids. J was trimmed by 4 bases and V by 0 bases; bases with no gene match: 4. Though nominally healthy at sampling, donors likely had unrecorded immune exposures. Details on this clone: Antigen specificity is unknown.

Sequencing was performed on PBMCs. This chain connects TRBV5-1 to TRBJ2-7, with TRBD2 identical over 10 bases. This TCR was sampled from a man aged 35 to 55 in good health and CMV-seropositive. CDR3 sequence: CASSLAASGGYEQYF. In DNA, the CDR3 is TGCGCCAGCAGCTTGGCGGCTAGCGGGGGATACGAGCAGTACTTC.